This T cell receptor (beta chain) came from a study of T-cell reconstitution after alpha-beta-depleted transplantation in children. General study points: Surviving recipient T cells and thymic progenitors underlay high day-60 TCRbeta diversity in some patients. Diversity and T-cell counts at one year after transplant derived mostly from new T cells. Several hundred expanded graft clones reportedly supplied alpha-beta T cells about two months after transplant.

CDR3 length: 12 residues. The V gene lost 4 bases and the J gene lost 3 bases, with 5 bases spanning the gap. Germline V gene lookup returns CDR1 SGHAT and CDR2 FQNNGV. The table lists this clonotype with many counts. Antigen specificity is unknown. TCRbeta library construction was performed incorporating unique molecular identifiers. TCRdb processed the PCR reads anew with MiXCR; each CDR3 protein has one entry. The sample holds some 100,000 distinct CDR3 sequences; around a quarter are singletons and the top ten take about 21%. The specimen was PBMCs, collected before TCRalphabeta/CD19-depleted stem cell transplant. V gene TRBV11-2 combines with J gene TRBJ2-3; no definite D call. This TCR came from a boy younger than 10 with acute lymphoblastic leukemia, due to receive a stem cell transplant. The CDR3 nucleotides are TGTGCCAGCAGCTCTGGGACAGATACGCAGTATTTT. Protein: CASSSGTDTQYF.